The 25 T cell receptor beta chains listed next were all sequenced from one sample in a study of blood T cells in healthy people across ages. Sample-barcoded 5' priming and a J-beta primer mix drove a second PCR of about 6 to 12 cycles. TCRdb recomputed calls from the 5' RACE reads with MiXCR, one row per CDR3 protein. The table includes over 1,200,000 distinct CDR3 sequences, roughly 64% detected once. Sample: blood. Source of these receptors: a man between 18 and 29 years old in good health.

V and J are TRBV10-3 and TRBJ2-1; the D gene is possibly TRBD1 (5 bases). Per the germline V gene, CDR1 is ENHRY and CDR2 is SYGVKD. V dropped 0 bases and J dropped 10 bases, with 13 bases sitting between them. The CDR3 extends over 14 amino acids. CDR3 nucleotides: TGTGCCATCAGTGAGTCAGGCAGGGAACTCGAGCAGTTCTTC. It codes for CAISESGRELEQFF.

This clonotype appeared once. V is TRBV2 and J is TRBJ2-1; D uncertain. The V gene lost 6 bases and the J gene lost 2 bases, with 8 bases spanning the gap. The CDR3 runs 13 residues. Germline CDR1 and CDR2: SNHLY and FYNNEI. The CDR3 here is CASSYPAYNEQFF. CDR3 sequence (DNA): TGTGCCAGCAGCTACCCTGCCTACAATGAGCAGTTCTTC.

This clonotype was detected once. The V gene is TRBV29-1, the J gene TRBJ2-1; D possibly corresponds to TRBD2 (7 bases). Germline assignment: CDR1 SQVTM and CDR2 ANQGSEA. The V end was cut by 5 bases, the J end by 4 bases, with 18 bases between. The CDR3 totals 15 residues. The CDR3 coding sequence is TGCAGCGTTTTAGGGGGGGGTGAGAAGTACAATGAGCAGTTCTTC. Protein sequence: CSVLGGGEKYNEQFF.

V usage is TRBV29-1 and J usage is TRBJ2-4; 10 bases align to TRBD2. The tail of the sequence fits TRBJ2-7 better, so the J call may be wrong. CDR1 is SQVTM, CDR2 ANQGSEA, per germline. The CDR3 loop spans 15 amino acids. CDR3 in DNA: TGCAGCGTTTCGGGGCTAGCGGGGGAGTCCTACGAGCAGTACTTC. Protein sequence: CSVSGLAGESYEQYF.

The J gene is TRBJ1-2, the V gene TRBV4-1; the D is unclear. V was shortened by 0 bases and J by 3 bases, with 11 bases between the two germline ends. The CDR3 runs 15 residues. Germline V lookup: CDR1 MGHRA, CDR2 YSYEKL. The CDR3 protein is CASSQDSETYYGYTF. In DNA form, the CDR3 reads TGCGCCAGCAGCCAAGATTCCGAAACGTACTATGGCTACACCTTC.

This clonotype was counted a few times. V usage is TRBV7-2 and J usage is TRBJ1-6, with D tentatively TRBD1 (5 bases). Germline loops: CDR1 SGHTA, CDR2 FQGNSA. The CDR3 is 13 residues long. V lost 6 bases to trimming and J lost 6 bases, with 9 bases between them. In nucleotides, the CDR3 is TGTGCCAGCAGGACGGGGCTTAATTCACCCCTCCACTTT. The encoded protein is CASRTGLNSPLHF.

This clonotype was recorded many times. The chain links TRBV29-1 to TRBJ2-7; perhaps TRBD2 as D (6 bases). This CDR3 region has 15 residues. The germline V gene encodes CDR1 SQVTM and CDR2 ANQGSEA. V lost 2 bases and J lost 4, with 18 bases in between. The CDR3, as DNA: TGCAGCGTTGAAATCGGCGGGATAGTTAGATACGAGCAGTACTTC. Encoded protein: CSVEIGGIVRYEQYF.

This clonotype has a handful of counts. As DNA, the CDR3 is TGCAGTGCTAGACCCACTAGCGGGAGTTGGTACAATGAGCAGTTCTTC. It is translated as CSARPTSGSWYNEQFF. V gene TRBV20-1 combines with J gene TRBJ2-1; 11 nucleotides align to TRBD2. Germline loops: CDR1 DFQATT, CDR2 SNEGSKA (reference sequence). The V and J ends lost 2 bases and 4 bases, in that order; junction bases with no gene match: 7. This CDR3 is 16 amino acids long.

This chain links TRBV7-2 with TRBJ2-1; 7 nucleotides match TRBD1. The CDR3 consists of 16 residues. CDR1 SGHTA and CDR2 FQGNSA come from the germline V gene. With 0 bases clipped from V and 0 bases from J, the junction kept 2 bases outside the gene matches. The CDR3 protein is CASSLAPGGSYNEQFF. Here the CDR3 DNA reads TGTGCCAGCAGCTTAGCGCCAGGGGGCTCCTACAATGAGCAGTTCTTC.

The sample holds many counts of this clonotype. The rearrangement joins TRBV6-6 to TRBJ2-3; D gene uncertain. V lost 2 bases and J lost 1, with 4 bases in between. The CDR3 contains 13 residues. Germline V gives CDR1 MNHNY, CDR2 SVGAGI (reference sequence). The CDR3 protein is CASSYVGTDTQYF. In DNA, the CDR3 is TGTGCCAGCAGTTACGTAGGCACAGATACGCAGTATTTT.

The chain couples TRBV12-3 or TRBV12-4 to TRBJ1-4, with 7 bases that match TRBD1. The V segment lost 6 bases and the J segment 1 base; nucleotides outside the gene matches: 11. The CDR3 runs to 17 residues. The CDR3 is CASSVEDRLRTNEKLFF. CDR3 sequence (DNA): TGTGCCAGCAGCGTAGAGGACAGGCTCCGAACTAATGAAAAACTGTTTTTT.

In its sample, this clonotype was seen a few times. The rearrangement links TRBV4-1 to TRBJ2-7; 9 bases line up with TRBD2. The J call may be incorrect, as the DNA end agrees better with TRBJ2-5. This CDR3 region has 16 residues. Germline V CDR1 and CDR2: MGHRA, YSYEKL. CDR3 DNA: TGCGCCAGCAGACCTACAGCGGGGGGCGGTCAAGAGACCCAGTACTTC. Encoded protein: CASRPTAGGGQETQYF.

In its sample, this clonotype was seen a few times. The V gene is TRBV28, the J gene TRBJ2-1; 10 bases are a match to TRBD2. CDR3 size: 15 residues. The trim removed 6 bases at V and 4 bases at J, leaving 6 bases unmatched. Looked up from germline, CDR1 is MDHEN and CDR2 is SYDVKM. The CDR3 loop is CASRSTSGAYNEQFF. The CDR3 DNA is TGTGCCAGCAGATCTACTAGCGGGGCTTACAATGAGCAGTTCTTC.

The V and J genes are TRBV4-1 and TRBJ2-1, with D hard to call. Between the trimmed V and J ends, which lost 2 bases and 9 bases, there was a span of 17 bases. There are 15 residues in the CDR3. CDR1 is MGHRA, CDR2 YSYEKL, per germline. CDR3 residues: CASSQLETDWSEQFF. CDR3 nucleotide sequence: TGCGCCAGCAGCCAATTGGAGACGGATTGGAGTGAGCAGTTCTTC.

CDR3 in DNA: TGTGCCAACAGCGACCGGGGGATCACAGATACGCAGTATTTT. This translates into CANSDRGITDTQYF. This rearrangement joins TRBV28 to TRBJ2-3; weak D call: TRBD2 (6 bases). V shed 10 bases and J shed 2 bases, with 16 bases lying between them. Germline V CDR1 and CDR2: MDHEN, SYDVKM. The CDR3 runs to 14 residues.

The chain uses TRBV18 and TRBJ2-7; D is undetermined. The J call may be incorrect, as the DNA end agrees better with TRBJ2-5. The germline CDR1 and CDR2 sequences are KGHSH and LQKENI. CDR3 length equals 13 residues. CDR3 sequence reads: CASSPPHEETQYF. CDR3 coding DNA: TGTGCCAGCTCACCACCGCATGAAGAGACCCAGTACTTC.

The V gene is TRBV29-1, the J gene TRBJ2-7, with D perhaps TRBD1 (5 bases). V lost 4 bases and J lost 4, with 11 bases in between. Germline assignment: CDR1 SQVTM and CDR2 ANQGSEA. This CDR3 is 12 amino acids long. DNA for the CDR3: TGCAGCGTTGGGACACTGGGGTACGAGCAGTACTTC. As protein: CSVGTLGYEQYF.

CDR3 nucleotides: TGTGCCAGCAGTCAGGGGGGCGATGCTCAGCCCCAGCATTTT. Its protein product is CASSQGGDAQPQHF. V gene TRBV6-2 or TRBV6-3 combines with J gene TRBJ1-5; 7 nucleotides line up with TRBD1. The germline V gene has CDR1 MNHEY and CDR2 SVGEGT. CDR3 length: 14 residues. With 5 bases clipped from V and 6 bases from J, the junction kept 7 bases outside the gene matches.

V and J are TRBV6-1 and TRBJ2-1; D may match TRBD1 or TRBD2 (5 bases each). The CDR3 is made up of 17 amino acids. CDR1 and CDR2 (germline): MNHNS, SASEGT. The germline V and J ends were trimmed by 2 bases and 0 bases, with 14 bases remaining between them. CDR3 sequence: CASSEWGPASSYNEQFF. The CDR3 DNA is TGTGCCAGCAGTGAATGGGGACCGGCGAGCTCCTACAATGAGCAGTTCTTC.

This chain joins TRBV28 and TRBJ2-7, with D tentatively TRBD1 (6 bases). This CDR3 has 14 residues. V shed 5 bases and J shed 3 bases, with 14 bases lying between them. Germline V lookup: CDR1 MDHEN, CDR2 SYDVKM. The CDR3 sequence: CASSRDRWVYEQYF. The CDR3, as DNA: TGTGCCAGCAGTCGAGACAGGTGGGTCTACGAGCAGTACTTC.

This chain joins TRBV6-2 or TRBV6-3 and TRBJ2-3, with TRBD2 identical over 8 bases. Germline values: CDR1 MNHEY, CDR2 SVGEGT. The CDR3 loop spans 15 amino acids. The V segment lost 2 bases and the J segment 6 bases; nucleotides outside the gene matches: 7. The DNA for the CDR3 is TGTGCCAGCAGTTACGACTCGGGGGGGCCCGATACGCAGTATTTT. Translated, it gives CASSYDSGGPDTQYF.

V gene TRBV5-1 combines with J gene TRBJ2-2; D possibly corresponds to TRBD1 (6 bases). The CDR3 has 14 residues. Germline values: CDR1 SGHRS, CDR2 YFSETQ. V gave up 4 bases and J gave up 4 bases, with 11 bases separating them. The CDR3 protein is CASSTDRPTGELFF. CDR3 in DNA: TGCGCCAGCAGCACGGACAGACCCACCGGGGAGCTGTTTTTT. The whole variable domain, filled in from reference TRBV5-1 and TRBJ2-2, reads KAGVTQTPRYLIKTRGQQVTLSCSPISGHRSVSWYQQTPGQGLQFLFEYFSETQRNKGNFPGRFSGRQFSNSRSEMNVSTLELGDSALYLCASSTDRPTGELFFGEGSRLTVL.

This clonotype was detected ten times or more. The chain joins TRBV4-1 to TRBJ2-7; 9 bases fit TRBD1. The germline CDR1 and CDR2 sequences are MGHRA and YSYEKL. V was clipped by 3 bases and J by 2 bases; unmatched bases: 2. The CDR3 has 14 residues. The CDR3 nucleotides are TGCGCCAGCAGCCAGGGACAGGGAACCTACGAGCAGTACTTC. Protein product: CASSQGQGTYEQYF.

For the CDR3, the DNA is TGTGCCAGCAGCTTAGCCGGACGGAGCTCCTACAATGAGCAGTACTTC. It encodes CASSLAGRSSYNEQYF. The chain carries TRBV7-2 and TRBJ2-1; no clear D gene. TRBJ2-7 matches the DNA end more closely, so the J call is doubtful. The germline V gene encodes CDR1 SGHTA and CDR2 FQGNSA. The CDR3 is 16 residues long.

V gene TRBV12-3 or TRBV12-4 combines with J gene TRBJ1-1, with 8 bases matching TRBD1. The CDR3 totals 16 residues. V shed 6 bases and J 0 bases; nucleotides not matched to a gene: 9. CDR3 coding DNA: TGTGCCAGCAGCTCCGGGGACAGGACGATGAACACTGAAGCTTTCTTT. Protein product: CASSSGDRTMNTEAFF.